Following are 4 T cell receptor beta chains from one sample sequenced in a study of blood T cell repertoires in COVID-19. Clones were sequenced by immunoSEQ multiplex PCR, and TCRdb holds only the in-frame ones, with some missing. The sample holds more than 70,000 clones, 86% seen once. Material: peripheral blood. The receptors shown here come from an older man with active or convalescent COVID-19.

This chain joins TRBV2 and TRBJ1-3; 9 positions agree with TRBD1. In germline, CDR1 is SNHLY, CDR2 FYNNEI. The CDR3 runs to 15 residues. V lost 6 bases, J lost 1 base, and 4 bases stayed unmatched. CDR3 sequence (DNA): TGTGCCAGCAGGATGGACAGGGGATCTGGAAACACCATATATTTT. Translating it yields CASRMDRGSGNTIYF.

The DNA for the CDR3 is TGTGCCAGCTCACTCGGAAAGGGAGTTGGCTACACCTTC. It is translated as CASSLGKGVGYTF. The chain uses TRBV18 and TRBJ1-2; D unclear. The germline V gene encodes CDR1 KGHSH and CDR2 LQKENI. Trimming took 4 bases from V and 7 from J, leaving 13 bases between them. CDR3 size: 13 residues. The full variable domain, its missing parts supplied by reference TRBV18 and TRBJ1-2, is NAGVMQNPRHLVRRRGQEARLRCSPMKGHSHVYWYRQLPEEGLKFMVYLQKENIIDESGMPKERFSAEFPKEGPSILRIQQVVRGDSAAYFCASSLGKGVGYTFGSGTRLTVV.

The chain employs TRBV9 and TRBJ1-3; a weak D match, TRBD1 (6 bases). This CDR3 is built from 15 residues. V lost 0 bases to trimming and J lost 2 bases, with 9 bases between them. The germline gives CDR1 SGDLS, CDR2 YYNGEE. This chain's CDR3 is CASSVESGAGNTIYF. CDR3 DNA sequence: TGTGCCAGCAGCGTAGAATCAGGGGCTGGAAACACCATATATTTT.

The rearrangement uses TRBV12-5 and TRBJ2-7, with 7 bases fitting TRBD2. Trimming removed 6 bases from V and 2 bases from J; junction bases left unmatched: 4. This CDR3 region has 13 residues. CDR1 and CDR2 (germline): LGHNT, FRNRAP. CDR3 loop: CASGPSGPYEQYF. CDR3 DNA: TGTGCTAGTGGCCCTAGCGGACCCTACGAGCAGTACTTC.